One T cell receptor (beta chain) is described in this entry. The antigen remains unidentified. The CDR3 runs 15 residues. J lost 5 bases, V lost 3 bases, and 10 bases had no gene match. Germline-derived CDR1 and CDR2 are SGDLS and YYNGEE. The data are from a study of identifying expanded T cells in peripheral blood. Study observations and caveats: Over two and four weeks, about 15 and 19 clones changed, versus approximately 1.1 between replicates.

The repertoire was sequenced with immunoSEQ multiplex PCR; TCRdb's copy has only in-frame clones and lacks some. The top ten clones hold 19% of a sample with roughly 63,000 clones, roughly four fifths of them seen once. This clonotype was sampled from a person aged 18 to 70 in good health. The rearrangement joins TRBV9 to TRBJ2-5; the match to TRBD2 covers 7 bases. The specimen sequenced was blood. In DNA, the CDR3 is TGTGCCAGCAGCGAAGGACTAGTCCGGCGCGAGACCCAGTACTTC. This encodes CASSEGLVRRETQYF.